These T cell receptor beta chains were read from a single sample in a study of OX40 agonist ivuxolimab in advanced cancers. Using immunoSEQ multiplex PCR, the repertoire was profiled, and TCRdb retains in-frame clones only, with some absent. The table has roughly 60,000 clones, under 95% seen once. The source was CD4+ or CD8+ T cells sorted from blood, collected in a trial of the OX40 agonist ivuxolimab. The receptors originated from an adult with an advanced solid tumor such as melanoma, head and neck, liver or kidney cancer. CDR3s include the opening cysteine and the closing phenylalanine or tryptophan. Fields, in order: V gene, J gene, D gene, clone size, CDR3 protein, CDR3 DNA. A D gene is named only where the DNA matches it firmly. Clone size is stated in some rows and not others, as once, few, many or a class when expanded.

TRBV11-2,TRBJ2-3,TRBD1,-,CASSPIKQGSRGDTQYF,TGTGCCAGCAGCCCTATAAAACAGGGGAGTCGTGGAGATACGCAGTATTTT
TRBV5-1,TRBJ1-3,-,-,CASSLGDTIYF,TGCGCCAGCAGCTTGGGGGACACCATATATTTT
TRBV11-3,TRBJ2-2,TRBD2,-,CASSQQRGTSGRGELFF,TGTGCCAGCAGCCAACAGAGGGGGACTAGCGGGAGAGGGGAGCTGTTTTTT
TRBV4-3,TRBJ2-3,-,-,CASSRLAGSPSGVGPDTQYF,TGCGCCAGCAGCCGGCTTGCGGGCTCGCCGAGCGGAGTGGGGCCCGATACGCAGTATTTT
TRBV28,TRBJ2-7,-,-,CASSLVGLSSYEQYF,TGTGCCAGCAGTTTAGTAGGACTCAGCTCCTACGAGCAGTACTTC
TRBV9,TRBJ1-5,-,few,CASSVGQRNQPQHF,TGTGCCAGCAGCGTAGGACAGCGGAATCAGCCCCAGCATTTT
TRBV6-5,TRBJ1-4,TRBD1,once,CASSLDRNNEKLFF,TGTGCCAGCAGTCTGGACAGGAATAATGAAAAACTGTTTTTT
TRBV5-6,TRBJ2-7,TRBD2,once,CASSRGLAGNEQYF,TGTGCCAGCAGCCGGGGACTAGCGGGAAACGAGCAGTACTTC
TRBV7-9,TRBJ1-1,TRBD1,-,CASSLPGQINTEAFF,TGTGCCAGCAGTCTTCCGGGACAGATTAACACTGAAGCTTTCTTT
TRBV29-1,TRBJ2-3,-,-,CSASPLSTDTQYF,TGCAGCGCCTCTCCACTAAGCACAGATACGCAGTATTTT
TRBV5-6,TRBJ2-5,TRBD1,few,CASSKTGPGETQYF,TGTGCCAGCAGCAAGACAGGGCCCGGGGAGACCCAGTACTTC
TRBV5-1,TRBJ2-7,TRBD2,-,CASSLGSGIYEQYF,TGCGCCAGCAGCTTGGGAAGCGGGATATACGAGCAGTACTTC
TRBV7-2,TRBJ1-5,-,few,CASSLQRGNQPQHF,TGTGCCAGCAGCTTGCAGAGAGGCAATCAGCCCCAGCATTTT
TRBV11-3,TRBJ2-7,TRBD1,-,CASSSLRTGPINF,TGTGCCAGCAGCTCTCTCCGGACAGGGCCTATCAACTTC
TRBV9,TRBJ2-3,TRBD2,-,CASSASGSTDTQYF,TGTGCCAGCAGCGCTAGCGGGAGCACAGATACGCAGTATTTT
TRBV4-1,TRBJ2-1,-,-,CASSQGLTNYNEQFF,TGCGCCAGCAGCCAAGGACTGACTAACTACAATGAGCAGTTCTTC
TRBV5-6,TRBJ2-7,TRBD2,once,CASSLVGGIEQYF,TGTGCCAGCAGCTTAGTGGGAGGGATCGAGCAGTACTTC
TRBV5-6,TRBJ2-2,TRBD2,-,CASSGIAGGNLGELFF,TGTGCCAGCAGCGGAATAGCGGGAGGCAATCTTGGGGAGCTGTTTTTT
TRBV6-1,TRBJ2-1,TRBD2,-,CASRGASGIYNEQFF,TGTGCCAGCAGGGGAGCTAGCGGAATCTACAATGAGCAGTTCTTC
TRBV7-2,TRBJ2-3,-,-,CASSIGTHQASTDTQYF,TGTGCCAGCAGCATCGGGACCCACCAAGCAAGCACAGATACGCAGTATTTT
TRBV19,TRBJ1-4,-,once,CASSPGRREKLFF,TGTGCCAGTAGTCCGGGGCGCAGGGAAAAACTGTTTTTT
TRBV11-2,TRBJ2-3,-,-,CASSLDPDTQYF,TGTGCCAGCAGCTTAGATCCAGATACGCAGTATTTT
TRBV5-1,TRBJ2-1,-,-,CASGGGPGSYNEQFF,TGCGCCAGCGGAGGGGGCCCCGGGTCCTACAATGAGCAGTTCTTC
TRBV18,TRBJ1-1,-,-,CASSSGQNPYTEAFF,TGTGCCAGCTCATCCGGACAGAACCCTTACACTGAAGCTTTCTTT
TRBV28,TRBJ2-5,-,-,CASSLPTPSGTQYF,TGTGCCAGCAGTCTTCCGACTCCCTCGGGGACCCAGTACTTC
TRBV28,TRBJ1-5,-,-,CASRLDGPQHF,TGTGCCAGCAGACTTGACGGTCCCCAGCATTTT
TRBV21-1,TRBJ2-3,-,-,CATHRGRGSVATDTQYF,TGTGCCACACACAGGGGGCGCGGTAGTGTGGCGACAGATACGCAGTATTTT
TRBV4-3,TRBJ2-4,-,-,CASSQDVTALAKNIQYF,TGCGCCAGCAGCCAAGACGTTACAGCTCTAGCCAAAAACATTCAGTACTTC
TRBV7-3,TRBJ2-7,TRBD2,-,CASSISGSPPNEQYF,TGTGCCAGCAGCATTAGCGGGAGTCCTCCAAACGAGCAGTACTTC
TRBV9,TRBJ2-3,TRBD2,-,CASSVGGRGFTDTQYF,TGTGCCAGCAGCGTAGGTGGGCGGGGGTTCACAGATACGCAGTATTTT
TRBV19,TRBJ1-2,-,-,CASSLRGRYGYTF,TGTGCCAGTAGTCTCAGGGGAAGGTATGGCTACACCTTC
TRBV7-9,TRBJ2-3,-,-,CASSQTPQLTDTQYF,TGTGCCAGCAGCCAAACTCCCCAACTCACAGATACGCAGTATTTT
TRBV6-5,TRBJ1-1,-,-,CASSTHTGTAFF,TGTGCCAGCAGTACCCATACCGGAACGGCTTTCTTT
TRBV2,TRBJ2-7,TRBD2,-,CASSLKREYPHEQYF,TGTGCCAGCAGCCTGAAGCGGGAGTACCCCCACGAGCAGTACTTC
TRBV30,TRBJ2-2,TRBD2,few,CAWSVGLAGNTGELFF,TGTGCCTGGAGTGTCGGACTAGCGGGAAACACCGGGGAGCTGTTTTTT
TRBV6-5,TRBJ2-2,-,-,CASRPGTDNTGELFF,TGTGCCAGCAGACCCGGGACCGATAACACCGGGGAGCTGTTTTTT
TRBV28,TRBJ2-7,TRBD2,few,CASSLWASGADVDEQYF,TGTGCCAGCAGTTTATGGGCTAGCGGGGCAGACGTGGACGAGCAGTACTTC
TRBV5-6,TRBJ2-5,-,-,CASSPAPGQETQYF,TGTGCCAGCAGCCCGGCCCCAGGGCAAGAGACCCAGTACTTC
TRBV7-9,TRBJ2-7,TRBD2,-,CASLLAGGPYEQYF,TGTGCCAGCCTGTTAGCGGGAGGGCCCTACGAGCAGTACTTC
TRBV7-2,TRBJ2-7,-,-,CASSPSGYEQYF,TGTGCCAGCAGCCCGTCGGGCTACGAGCAGTACTTC
TRBV11-3,TRBJ2-5,-,once,CASSLGRETQYF,TGTGCCAGCAGCTTAGGGAGGGAGACCCAGTACTTC
TRBV28,TRBJ2-3,TRBD2,-,CASSGASGRAADTQYF,TGTGCCAGCTCCGGGGCTAGCGGGAGGGCAGCAGATACGCAGTATTTT
TRBV7-2,TRBJ1-1,-,-,CASSLVRSTEAFF,TGTGCCAGCAGCTTAGTCAGGAGCACTGAAGCTTTCTTT
TRBV6-5,TRBJ2-7,-,-,CASSSSSNSYEQYF,TGTGCCAGCAGTTCCAGTTCCAACTCCTACGAGCAGTACTTC
TRBV7-2,TRBJ1-5,TRBD1,-,CASSSQGAEQPQHF,TGTGCCAGCAGCTCACAGGGGGCAGAACAGCCCCAGCATTTT